Described below is a single TCR beta chain sequence and its context. The germline V and J ends were trimmed by 0 bases and 0 bases, with 8 bases remaining between them. The germline gives CDR1 SGHTA, CDR2 FQGNSA. The length of the CDR3 is 15 residues. The data were taken from a study of blood T cell repertoires in COVID-19. In the study overall: Samples came from the United States, Italy and Spain, spanning acute and convalescent COVID-19. The cDNA or gDNA used as material had been derived from T cells, B-cell-depleted T cells, or PBMCs.

Authors' processing steps: How many nucleated cells were present was estimated from reference gene primer amplification. Using immunoSEQ multiplex PCR, the repertoire was profiled, and TCRdb retains in-frame clones only, with some absent. That table furnishes V, J and clone size, whereas the DNA furnished D and trimming. The sample yields 200,000 or so clones, approximately 82% seen once. The chain joins TRBV7-2 to TRBJ2-5; a possible D gene is TRBD2 (5 bases). Material: peripheral blood. The source is a human donor with acute or convalescent COVID-19. The donor label of this sample is uncertain. The DNA of the CDR3 is TGTGCCAGCAGCTTAGCGCACGGGAACCAAGAGACCCAGTACTTC. Translating gives CASSLAHGNQETQYF.